This is a list of T cell receptor beta chains from one sample in a study of metastatic and nonmetastatic thyroid tumors. With MiXCR, TCRdb called clones anew from the PCR reads. The repertoire holds 35,000 or so clones, with about a sixth as singletons. The sample taken for sequencing was blood. These TCRs come from a male donor with papillary thyroid cancer or a benign thyroid nodule (not recorded which). Some clones in this sample may be carry-over from other donors' samples. The CDR3 runs from the conserved cysteine through the conserved F or W. A D gene is named only where the DNA matches it firmly. Clone size is shown for a subset of rows, as once, few, many or a class of expanded clone.

d_call: .; clone_size: few; j_call: TRBJ2-2; v_call: TRBV19; cdr3_nt: TGTGCCAGTAACAGCGGCACCGGGGAGCTGTTTTTT; cdr3_aa: CASNSGTGELFF
d_call: .; clone_size: .; j_call: TRBJ1-1; v_call: TRBV6-1; cdr3_nt: TGTGCCAGCCCGACCGCTTTAGGCGCTGAAGCTTTCTTT; cdr3_aa: CASPTALGAEAFF
d_call: TRBD2; clone_size: .; j_call: TRBJ2-1; v_call: TRBV5-4; cdr3_nt: TGTGCAGCAGCTTCCCGGGGGGGGTACAATGAGCAGTTCTTC; cdr3_aa: CAAASRGGYNEQFF
d_call: .; clone_size: many; j_call: TRBJ1-4; v_call: TRBV20-1; cdr3_nt: TGCAGTGCTAGAACTCTGGGAGGAAAACTGTTTTTT; cdr3_aa: CSARTLGGKLFF
d_call: .; clone_size: many; j_call: TRBJ2-6; v_call: TRBV6-1; cdr3_nt: TGTGCCAGCAGGCCCCGAGGAGTAGCTGGGGCCAACGTCCTGACTTTC; cdr3_aa: CASRPRGVAGANVLTF
d_call: .; clone_size: many; j_call: TRBJ2-3; v_call: TRBV5-1; cdr3_nt: TGCGCCAGCAGCTTGGATAGCAGCACAGATACGCAGTATTTT; cdr3_aa: CASSLDSSTDTQYF
d_call: .; clone_size: .; j_call: TRBJ2-1; v_call: TRBV7-5; cdr3_nt: .; cdr3_aa: CTSVPEDRFTGERVSYNEQFF
d_call: .; clone_size: medium-sized; j_call: TRBJ2-3; v_call: TRBV6-5; cdr3_nt: TGTGCCAGCAGTTACTCCCCCGCAGGACGCACAGATACGCAGTATTTT; cdr3_aa: CASSYSPAGRTDTQYF
d_call: .; clone_size: many; j_call: TRBJ2-1; v_call: TRBV7-8; cdr3_nt: TGTGCCAGCAGCTTAGCTCTGGGGCCTGAGCAGTTCTTC; cdr3_aa: CASSLALGPEQFF
d_call: .; clone_size: many; j_call: TRBJ2-5; v_call: TRBV20-1; cdr3_nt: TGCAGTGCTCCGGACGCTAGTAGGAGGGAAGAGACCCAGTACTTC; cdr3_aa: CSAPDASRREETQYF
d_call: .; clone_size: medium-sized; j_call: TRBJ1-6; v_call: TRBV6-1; cdr3_nt: TGTGCCAGCAGAAGCAGGGAAAACTCACCCCTCCACTTT; cdr3_aa: CASRSRENSPLHF
d_call: TRBD1; clone_size: many; j_call: TRBJ1-5; v_call: TRBV19; cdr3_nt: TGTGCCAGTAGTATTAGGGACAGGGGGAATCAGCCCCAGCATTTT; cdr3_aa: CASSIRDRGNQPQHF
d_call: .; clone_size: many; j_call: TRBJ2-3; v_call: TRBV15; cdr3_nt: TGTGCCACCAGCAGAGATAGGGCTAGCCAGTATTTT; cdr3_aa: CATSRDRASQYF
d_call: .; clone_size: .; j_call: TRBJ1-1; v_call: TRBV19; cdr3_nt: TGTGCCAGTAGTATGGGCCCTGTGGCTTTCTTT; cdr3_aa: CASSMGPVAFF
d_call: TRBD1; clone_size: many; j_call: TRBJ2-7; v_call: TRBV19; cdr3_nt: TGTGCCAGTAGTCCCTCCTTGACAGGGGGCTACGAGCAGTACTTC; cdr3_aa: CASSPSLTGGYEQYF
d_call: .; clone_size: many; j_call: TRBJ1-1; v_call: TRBV5-1; cdr3_nt: TGCGCCAGCAGCGTCCGCAGGGTAACGATGAACACTGAAGCTTTCTTT; cdr3_aa: CASSVRRVTMNTEAFF
d_call: .; clone_size: .; j_call: TRBJ1-2; v_call: TRBV7-9; cdr3_nt: TGTGCCAGCAGCCCAGGACGGTTTGCTAACTATGGCTACACCTTC; cdr3_aa: CASSPGRFANYGYTF
d_call: .; clone_size: many; j_call: TRBJ1-5; v_call: TRBV9; cdr3_nt: TGTGCCAGCAGCCCCCCGGACGGACTTTTTTGCCAGCCCCAGCATTTT; cdr3_aa: CASSPPDGLFCQPQHF
d_call: .; clone_size: many; j_call: TRBJ2-1; v_call: TRBV28; cdr3_nt: TGTGCCAGCAGTTTAGGGGCGGGGAGCTCCTACAATGAGCAGTTCTTC; cdr3_aa: CASSLGAGSSYNEQFF
d_call: TRBD2; clone_size: .; j_call: TRBJ2-7; v_call: TRBV20-1; cdr3_nt: TGCAGTGCTAGATCTAAGACTAGCGGGAGTATATCATTTTACGAGCAGTACTTC; cdr3_aa: CSARSKTSGSISFYEQYF